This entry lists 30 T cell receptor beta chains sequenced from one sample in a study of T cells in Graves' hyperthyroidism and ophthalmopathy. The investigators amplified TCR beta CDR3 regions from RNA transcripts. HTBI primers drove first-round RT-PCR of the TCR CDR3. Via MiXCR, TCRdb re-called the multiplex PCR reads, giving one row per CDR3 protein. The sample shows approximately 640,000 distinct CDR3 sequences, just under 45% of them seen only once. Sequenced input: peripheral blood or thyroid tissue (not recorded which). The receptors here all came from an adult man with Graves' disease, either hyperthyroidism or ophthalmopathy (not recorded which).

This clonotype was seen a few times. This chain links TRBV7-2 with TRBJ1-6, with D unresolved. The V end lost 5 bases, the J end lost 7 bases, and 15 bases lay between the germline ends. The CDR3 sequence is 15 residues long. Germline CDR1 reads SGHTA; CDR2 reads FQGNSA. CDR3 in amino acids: CASSGSRAGNSPLHF. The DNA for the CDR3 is TGTGCCAGCAGCGGCTCCCGGGCGGGAAATTCACCCCTCCACTTT.

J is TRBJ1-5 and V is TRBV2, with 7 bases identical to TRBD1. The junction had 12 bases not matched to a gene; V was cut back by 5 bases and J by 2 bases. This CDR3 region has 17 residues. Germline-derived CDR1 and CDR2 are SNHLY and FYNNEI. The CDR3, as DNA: TGTGCCAGCAGTTGGGGCAGGGGGTGGCGGGGCAATCAGCCCCAGCATTTT. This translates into CASSWGRGWRGNQPQHF.

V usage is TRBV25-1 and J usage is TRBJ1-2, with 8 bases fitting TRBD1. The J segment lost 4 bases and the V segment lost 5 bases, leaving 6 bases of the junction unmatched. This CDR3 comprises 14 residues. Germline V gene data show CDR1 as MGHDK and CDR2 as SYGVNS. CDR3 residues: CASSLPTGAYGYTF. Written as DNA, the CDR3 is TGTGCCAGCAGTTTACCGACAGGGGCCTATGGCTACACCTTC.

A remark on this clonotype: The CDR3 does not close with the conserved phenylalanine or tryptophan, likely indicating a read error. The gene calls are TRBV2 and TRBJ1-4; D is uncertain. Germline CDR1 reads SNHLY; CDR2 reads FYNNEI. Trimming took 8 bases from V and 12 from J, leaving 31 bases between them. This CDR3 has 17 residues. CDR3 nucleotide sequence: TGTGCCAGCTGCCCTCAAGTTTCCGCGGCTCCTCCCTGGGAACTGTTTTAT. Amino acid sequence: CASCPQVSAAPPWELFY.

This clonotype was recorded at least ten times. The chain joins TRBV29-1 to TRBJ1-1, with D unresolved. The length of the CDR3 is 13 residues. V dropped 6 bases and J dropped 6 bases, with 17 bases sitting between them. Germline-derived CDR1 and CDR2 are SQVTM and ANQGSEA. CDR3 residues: CSVGRHEGAEAFF. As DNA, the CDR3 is TGCAGCGTCGGGAGGCATGAAGGCGCTGAAGCTTTCTTT.

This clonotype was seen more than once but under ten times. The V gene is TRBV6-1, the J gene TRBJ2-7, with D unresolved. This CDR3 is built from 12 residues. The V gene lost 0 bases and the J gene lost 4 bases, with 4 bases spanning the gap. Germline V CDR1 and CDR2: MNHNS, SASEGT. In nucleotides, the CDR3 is TGTGCCAGCAGTGAAGCTAAGTACGAGCAGTACTTC. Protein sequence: CASSEAKYEQYF.

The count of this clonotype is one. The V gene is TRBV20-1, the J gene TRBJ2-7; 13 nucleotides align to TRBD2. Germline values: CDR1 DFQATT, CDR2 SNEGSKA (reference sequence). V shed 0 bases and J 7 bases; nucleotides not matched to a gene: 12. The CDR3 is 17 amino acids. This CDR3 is CSARDGRGLAGSREQYF. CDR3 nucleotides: TGCAGTGCTAGAGATGGTCGGGGACTAGCGGGATCCCGAGAGCAGTACTTC.

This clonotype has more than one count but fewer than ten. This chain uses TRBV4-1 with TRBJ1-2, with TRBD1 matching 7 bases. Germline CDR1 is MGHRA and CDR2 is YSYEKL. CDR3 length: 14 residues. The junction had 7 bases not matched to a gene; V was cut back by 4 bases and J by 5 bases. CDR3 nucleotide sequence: TGCGCCAGCAGCCGGCGTGACAGGGAGTATGGCTACACCTTC. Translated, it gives CASSRRDREYGYTF.

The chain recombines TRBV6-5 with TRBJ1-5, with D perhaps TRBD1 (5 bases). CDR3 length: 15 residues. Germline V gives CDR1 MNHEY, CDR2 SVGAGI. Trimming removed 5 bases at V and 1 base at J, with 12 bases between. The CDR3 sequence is CASSDQGWSNQPQHF. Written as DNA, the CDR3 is TGTGCCAGCAGTGATCAGGGTTGGAGCAATCAGCCCCAGCATTTT.

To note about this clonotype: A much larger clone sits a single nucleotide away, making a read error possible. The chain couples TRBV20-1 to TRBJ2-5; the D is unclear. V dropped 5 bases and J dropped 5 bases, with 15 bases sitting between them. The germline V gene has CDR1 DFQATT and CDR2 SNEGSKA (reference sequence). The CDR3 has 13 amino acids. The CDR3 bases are TGCAGTGCTGGAACAACTATCGTTGAGACCCAGTACTTC. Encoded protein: CSAGTTIVETQYF.

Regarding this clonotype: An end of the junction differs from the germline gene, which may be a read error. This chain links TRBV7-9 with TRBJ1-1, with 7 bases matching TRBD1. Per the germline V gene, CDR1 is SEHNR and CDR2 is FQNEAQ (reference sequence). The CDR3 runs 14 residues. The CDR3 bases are TGTGCCAGCAGCCAGGGGGGGACGAACACTGTAGCTTTCTTT. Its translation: CASSQGGTNTVAFF.

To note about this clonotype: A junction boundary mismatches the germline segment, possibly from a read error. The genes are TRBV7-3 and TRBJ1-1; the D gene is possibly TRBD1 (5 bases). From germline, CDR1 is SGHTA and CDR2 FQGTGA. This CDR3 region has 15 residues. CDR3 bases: TGTGCCAGCAGCTCAACAGGTGGAGTGGCCACTGAAGTTTTCTTT. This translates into CASSSTGGVATEVFF.

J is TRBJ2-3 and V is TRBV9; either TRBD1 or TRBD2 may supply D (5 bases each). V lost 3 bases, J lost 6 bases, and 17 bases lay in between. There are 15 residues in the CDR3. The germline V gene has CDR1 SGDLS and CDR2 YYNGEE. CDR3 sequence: CASSAETGLGDTQYF. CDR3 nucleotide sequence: TGTGCCAGCAGCGCCGAGACGGGGCTCGGGGATACGCAGTATTTT.

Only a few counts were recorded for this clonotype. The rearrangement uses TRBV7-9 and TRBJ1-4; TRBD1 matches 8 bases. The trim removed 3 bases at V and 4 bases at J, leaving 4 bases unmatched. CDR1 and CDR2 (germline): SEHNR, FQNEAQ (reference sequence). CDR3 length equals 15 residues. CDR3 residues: CASSFRQGSNEKLFF. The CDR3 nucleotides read TGTGCCAGCAGCTTCCGACAGGGGAGTAATGAAAAACTGTTTTTT.

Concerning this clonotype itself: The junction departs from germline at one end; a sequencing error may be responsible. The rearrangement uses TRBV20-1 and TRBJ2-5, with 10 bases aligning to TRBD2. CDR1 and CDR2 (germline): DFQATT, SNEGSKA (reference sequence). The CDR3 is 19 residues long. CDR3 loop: CSARDGRTSGIYGQGTQYF. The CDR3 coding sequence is TGCAGTGCTAGAGACGGTCGGACTAGCGGAATCTACGGTCAAGGGACCCAGTACTTC.

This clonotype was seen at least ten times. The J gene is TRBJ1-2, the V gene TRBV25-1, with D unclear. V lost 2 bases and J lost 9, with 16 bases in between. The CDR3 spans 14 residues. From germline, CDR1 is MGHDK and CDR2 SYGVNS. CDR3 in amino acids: CASSEPGVHLRYTF. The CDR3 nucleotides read TGTGCCAGCAGTGAACCCGGAGTCCACCTACGCTACACCTTC.

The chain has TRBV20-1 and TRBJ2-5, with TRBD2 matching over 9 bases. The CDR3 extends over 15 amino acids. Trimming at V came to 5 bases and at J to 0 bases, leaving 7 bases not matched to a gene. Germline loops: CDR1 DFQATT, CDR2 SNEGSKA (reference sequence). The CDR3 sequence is CSASGSGRHQETQYF. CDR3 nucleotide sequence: TGCAGTGCTTCTGGAAGCGGGAGGCACCAAGAGACCCAGTACTTC.

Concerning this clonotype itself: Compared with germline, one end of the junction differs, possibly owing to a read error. In DNA, the CDR3 is TGTGCCTGGAATTCGGTGAACACTGAAGCTTTCTTT. It encodes CAWNSVNTEAFF. This rearrangement joins TRBV4-1 to TRBJ1-1; D gene unclear. In germline, CDR1 is MGHRA, CDR2 YSYEKL. This CDR3 is 12 amino acids long.

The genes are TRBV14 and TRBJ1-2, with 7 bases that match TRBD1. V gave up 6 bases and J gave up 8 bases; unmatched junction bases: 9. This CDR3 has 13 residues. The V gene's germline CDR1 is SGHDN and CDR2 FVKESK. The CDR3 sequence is CASRTWTGGGYTF. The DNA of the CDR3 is TGTGCCAGCAGAACGTGGACAGGTGGCGGCTACACCTTC. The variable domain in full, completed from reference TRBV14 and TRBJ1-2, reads EAGVTQFPSHSVIEKGQTVTLRCDPISGHDNLYWYRRVMGKEIKFLLHFVKESKQDESGMPNNRFLAERTGGTYSTLKVQPAELEDSGVYFCASRTWTGGGYTFGSGTRLTVV.

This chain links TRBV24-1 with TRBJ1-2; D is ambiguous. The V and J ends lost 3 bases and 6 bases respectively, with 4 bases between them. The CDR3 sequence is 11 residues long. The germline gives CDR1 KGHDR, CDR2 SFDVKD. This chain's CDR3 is CATSDGNGYTF. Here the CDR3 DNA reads TGTGCCACCAGTGATGGGAATGGCTACACCTTC.

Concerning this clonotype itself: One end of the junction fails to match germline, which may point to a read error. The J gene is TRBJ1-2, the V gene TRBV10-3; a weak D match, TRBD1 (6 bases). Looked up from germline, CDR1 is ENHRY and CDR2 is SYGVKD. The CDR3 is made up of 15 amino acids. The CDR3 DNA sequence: TGTGCCAGCAGTTCGTTTCCAGGGGAAAACTATGGCTACACCTTC. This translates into CASSSFPGENYGYTF.

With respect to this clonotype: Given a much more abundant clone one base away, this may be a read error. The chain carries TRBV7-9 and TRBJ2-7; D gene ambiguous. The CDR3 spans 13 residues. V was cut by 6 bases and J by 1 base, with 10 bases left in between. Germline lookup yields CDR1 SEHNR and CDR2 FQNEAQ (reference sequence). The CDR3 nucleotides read TGTGCCAGCAGACAACCTCCTTCCTACGAGCAGTACTTC. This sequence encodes CASRQPPSYEQYF.

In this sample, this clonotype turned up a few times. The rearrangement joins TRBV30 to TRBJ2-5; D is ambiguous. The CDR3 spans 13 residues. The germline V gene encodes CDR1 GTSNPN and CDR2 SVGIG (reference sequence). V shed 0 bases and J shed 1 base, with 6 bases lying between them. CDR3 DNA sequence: TGTGCCTGGAGTGTAGGTGTCCAAGAGACCCAGTACTTC. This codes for CAWSVGVQETQYF.

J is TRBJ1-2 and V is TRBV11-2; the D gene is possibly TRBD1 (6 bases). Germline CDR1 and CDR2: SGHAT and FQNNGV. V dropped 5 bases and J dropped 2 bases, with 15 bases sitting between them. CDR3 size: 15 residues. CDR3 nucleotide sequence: TGTGCCAGCAGCAAACTACAGGGTCTAAACTATGGCTACACCTTC. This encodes CASSKLQGLNYGYTF.

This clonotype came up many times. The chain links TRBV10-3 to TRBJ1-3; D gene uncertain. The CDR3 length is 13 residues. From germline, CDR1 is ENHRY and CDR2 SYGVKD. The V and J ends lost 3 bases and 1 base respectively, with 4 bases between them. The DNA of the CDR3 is TGTGCCATCAGTGAAGGTTCTGGAAACACCATATATTTT. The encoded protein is CAISEGSGNTIYF.

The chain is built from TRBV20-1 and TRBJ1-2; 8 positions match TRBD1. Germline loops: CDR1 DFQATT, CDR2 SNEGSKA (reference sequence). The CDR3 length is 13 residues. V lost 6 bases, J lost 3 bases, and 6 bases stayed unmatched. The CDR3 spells CSAASTGDYGYTF. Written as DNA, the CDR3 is TGCAGTGCCGCTTCGACAGGGGACTATGGCTACACCTTC.

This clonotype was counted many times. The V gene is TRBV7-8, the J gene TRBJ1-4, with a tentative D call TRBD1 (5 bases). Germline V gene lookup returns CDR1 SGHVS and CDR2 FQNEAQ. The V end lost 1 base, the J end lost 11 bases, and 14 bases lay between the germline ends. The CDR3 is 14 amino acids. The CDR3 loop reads CASSLDVGTPKLFF. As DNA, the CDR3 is TGTGCCAGCAGCTTAGACGTGGGGACTCCGAAACTGTTTTTT.

The CDR3 nucleotides are TGTGCCAGCAGCCACTCCCCGCCGGCGGAGGATCAGCCCCAGCATTTT. It codes for CASSHSPPAEDQPQHF. This chain joins TRBV6-6 and TRBJ1-5; D gene uncertain. V gave up 6 bases and J gave up 5 bases, with 20 bases separating them. Germline V lookup: CDR1 MNHNY, CDR2 SVGAGI (reference sequence). The CDR3 is 16 amino acids.

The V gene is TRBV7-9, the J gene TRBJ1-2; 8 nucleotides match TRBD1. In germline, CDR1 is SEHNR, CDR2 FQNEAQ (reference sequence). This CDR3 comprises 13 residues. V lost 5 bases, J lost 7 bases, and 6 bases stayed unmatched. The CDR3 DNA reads TGTGCCAGCAGCCAGACAGGGGACTTTGGCTACACCTTC. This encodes CASSQTGDFGYTF.

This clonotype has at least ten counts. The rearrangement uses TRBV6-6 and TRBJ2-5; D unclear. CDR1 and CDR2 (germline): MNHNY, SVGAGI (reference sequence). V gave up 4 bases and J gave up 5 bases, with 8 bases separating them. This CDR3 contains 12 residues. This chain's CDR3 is CASSSARETQYF. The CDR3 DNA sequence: TGTGCCAGCAGTTCAGCACGGGAGACCCAGTACTTC.